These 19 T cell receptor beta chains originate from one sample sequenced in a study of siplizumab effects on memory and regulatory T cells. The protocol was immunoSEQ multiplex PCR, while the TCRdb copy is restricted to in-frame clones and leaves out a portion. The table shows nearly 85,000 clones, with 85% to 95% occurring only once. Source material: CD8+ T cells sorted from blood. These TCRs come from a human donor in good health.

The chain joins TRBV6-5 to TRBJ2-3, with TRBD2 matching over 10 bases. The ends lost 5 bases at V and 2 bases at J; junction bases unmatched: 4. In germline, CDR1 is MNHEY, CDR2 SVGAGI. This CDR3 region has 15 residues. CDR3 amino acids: CASSPLAGATDTQYF. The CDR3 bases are TGTGCCAGCAGTCCCCTAGCGGGAGCCACAGATACGCAGTATTTT.

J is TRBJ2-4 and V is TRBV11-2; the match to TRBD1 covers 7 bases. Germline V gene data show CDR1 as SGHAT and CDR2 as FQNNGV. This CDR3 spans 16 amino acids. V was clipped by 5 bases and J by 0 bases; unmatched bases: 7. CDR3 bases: TGTGCCAGCAGCGCAAACAGGGGCGGAGCCAAAAACATTCAGTACTTC. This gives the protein CASSANRGGAKNIQYF.

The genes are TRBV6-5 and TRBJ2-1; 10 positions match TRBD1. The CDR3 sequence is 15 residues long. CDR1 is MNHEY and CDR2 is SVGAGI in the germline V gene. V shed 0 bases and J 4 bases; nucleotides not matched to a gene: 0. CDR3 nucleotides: TGTGCCAGCAGTTACTCGGGACAGGGGTACAATGAGCAGTTCTTC. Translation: CASSYSGQGYNEQFF.

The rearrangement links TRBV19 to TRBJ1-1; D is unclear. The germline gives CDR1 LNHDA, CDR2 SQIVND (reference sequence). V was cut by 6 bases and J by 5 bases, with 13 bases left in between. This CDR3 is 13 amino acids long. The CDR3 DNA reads TGTGCCAGTAGCTATTCGGAGGGAACTGAAGCTTTCTTT. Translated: CASSYSEGTEAFF.

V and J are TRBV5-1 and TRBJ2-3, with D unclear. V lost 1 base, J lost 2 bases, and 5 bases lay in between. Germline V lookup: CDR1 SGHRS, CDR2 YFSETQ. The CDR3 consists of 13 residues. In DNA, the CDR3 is TGCGCCAGCAGCTTGTGGACCACAGATACGCAGTATTTT. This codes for CASSLWTTDTQYF.

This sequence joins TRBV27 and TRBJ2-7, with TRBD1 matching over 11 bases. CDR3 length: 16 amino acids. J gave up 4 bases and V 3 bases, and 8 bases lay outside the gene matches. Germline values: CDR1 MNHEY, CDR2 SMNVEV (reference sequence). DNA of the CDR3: TGTGCCAGCAGTTTCAGAGGGACAGGGGGGGAGTACGAGCAGTACTTC. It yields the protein CASSFRGTGGEYEQYF.

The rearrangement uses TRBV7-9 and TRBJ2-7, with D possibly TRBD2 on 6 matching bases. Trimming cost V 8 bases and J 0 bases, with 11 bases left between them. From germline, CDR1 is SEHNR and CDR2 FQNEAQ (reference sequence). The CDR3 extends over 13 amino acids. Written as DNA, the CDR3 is TGTGCCAGCCGGAGCGGGTCCTCCTACGAGCAGTACTTC. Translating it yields CASRSGSSYEQYF.

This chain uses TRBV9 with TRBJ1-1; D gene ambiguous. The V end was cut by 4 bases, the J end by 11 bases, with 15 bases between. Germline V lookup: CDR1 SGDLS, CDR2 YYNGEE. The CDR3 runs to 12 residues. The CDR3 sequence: CASSPRRGVAFF. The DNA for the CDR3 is TGTGCCAGCAGCCCTAGGCGCGGGGTCGCTTTCTTT.

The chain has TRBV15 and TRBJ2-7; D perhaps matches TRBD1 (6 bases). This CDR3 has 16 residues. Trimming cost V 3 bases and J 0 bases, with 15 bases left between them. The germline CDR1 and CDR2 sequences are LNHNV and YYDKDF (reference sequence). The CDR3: CATSSEGHPYSYEQYF. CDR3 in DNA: TGTGCCACCAGCAGCGAGGGACATCCGTACTCCTACGAGCAGTACTTC.

The CDR3 nucleotides read TGTGCCAGCAGTTTGGACCCGGGACATCAGAACACTGAAGCTTTCTTT. Its protein product is CASSLDPGHQNTEAFF. The rearrangement uses TRBV28 and TRBJ1-1; the D gene is possibly TRBD1 (6 bases). The length of the CDR3 is 16 residues. The germline V and J ends were trimmed by 3 bases and 1 base, with 15 bases remaining between them. The germline V gene has CDR1 MDHEN and CDR2 SYDVKM.

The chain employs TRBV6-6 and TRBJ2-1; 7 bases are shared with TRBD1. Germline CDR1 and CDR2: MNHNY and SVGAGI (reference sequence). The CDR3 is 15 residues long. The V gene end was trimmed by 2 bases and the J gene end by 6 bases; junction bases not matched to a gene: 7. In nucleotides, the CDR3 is TGTGCCAGCAGTTACGGGGCAGGGGGTATCAATGAGCAGTTCTTC. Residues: CASSYGAGGINEQFF.

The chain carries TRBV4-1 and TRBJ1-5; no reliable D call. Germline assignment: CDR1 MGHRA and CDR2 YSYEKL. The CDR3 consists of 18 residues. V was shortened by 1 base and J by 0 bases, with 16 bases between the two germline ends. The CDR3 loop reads CASSQGWTEGFSNQPQHF. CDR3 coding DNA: TGCGCCAGCAGCCAAGGTTGGACGGAGGGATTTAGCAATCAGCCCCAGCATTTT.

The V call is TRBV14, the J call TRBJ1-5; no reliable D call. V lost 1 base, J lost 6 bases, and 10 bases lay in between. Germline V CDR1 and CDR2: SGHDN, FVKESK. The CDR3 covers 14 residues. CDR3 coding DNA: TGTGCCAGCAGCCAAGCCTGGGGATTTCAGCCCCAGCATTTT. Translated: CASSQAWGFQPQHF. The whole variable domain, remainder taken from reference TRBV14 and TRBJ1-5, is EAGVTQFPSHSVIEKGQTVTLRCDPISGHDNLYWYRRVMGKEIKFLLHFVKESKQDESGMPNNRFLAERTGGTYSTLKVQPAELEDSGVYFCASSQAWGFQPQHFGDGTRLSIL.

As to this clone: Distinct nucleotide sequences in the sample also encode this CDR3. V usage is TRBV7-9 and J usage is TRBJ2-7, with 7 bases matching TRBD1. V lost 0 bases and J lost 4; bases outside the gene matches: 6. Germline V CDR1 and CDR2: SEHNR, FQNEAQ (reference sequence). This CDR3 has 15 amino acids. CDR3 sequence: CASSLAQGERYEQYF. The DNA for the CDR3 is TGTGCCAGCAGCTTAGCCCAGGGGGAGAGGTACGAGCAGTACTTC. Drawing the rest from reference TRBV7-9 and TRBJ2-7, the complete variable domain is DTGVSQNPRHKITKRGQNVTFRCDPISEHNRLYWYRQTLGQGPEFLTYFQNEAQLEKSRLLSDRFSAERPKGSFSTLEIQRTEQGDSAMYLCASSLAQGERYEQYFGPGTRLTVT.

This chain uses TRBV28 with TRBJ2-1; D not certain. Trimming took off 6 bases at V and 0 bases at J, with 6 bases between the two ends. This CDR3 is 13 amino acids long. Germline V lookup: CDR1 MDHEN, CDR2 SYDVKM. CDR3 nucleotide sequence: TGTGCCAGCAGCGGGTCCTCCTACAATGAGCAGTTCTTC. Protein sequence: CASSGSSYNEQFF.

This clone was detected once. Here the CDR3 reads CTSSQDRRTSGISSTDTQYF. In DNA form, the CDR3 reads TGCACCAGCAGCCAAGATCGTAGGACTAGCGGGATCTCTAGCACAGATACGCAGTATTTT. The chain has TRBV1 and TRBJ2-3; TRBD2, the table's D call, lacks a check against the DNA. TRBV1 is a listed pseudogene. The CDR3 sequence is 20 residues long.

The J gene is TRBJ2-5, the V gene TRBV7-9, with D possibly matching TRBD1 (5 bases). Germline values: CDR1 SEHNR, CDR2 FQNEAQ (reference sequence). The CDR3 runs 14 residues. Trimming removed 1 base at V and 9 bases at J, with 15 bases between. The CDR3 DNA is TGTGCCAGCAGCTTAGTTAGCTCGGCAGGGCCCCAGTACTTC. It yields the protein CASSLVSSAGPQYF. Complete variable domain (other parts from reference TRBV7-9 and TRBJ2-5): DTGVSQNPRHKITKRGQNVTFRCDPISEHNRLYWYRQTLGQGPEFLTYFQNEAQLEKSRLLSDRFSAERPKGSFSTLEIQRTEQGDSAMYLCASSLVSSAGPQYFGPGTRLLVL.

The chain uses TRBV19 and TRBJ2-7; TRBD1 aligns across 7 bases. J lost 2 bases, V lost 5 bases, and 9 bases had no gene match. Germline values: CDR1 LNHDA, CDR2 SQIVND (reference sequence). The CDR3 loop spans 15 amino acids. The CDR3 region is CASSETTGSTYEQYF. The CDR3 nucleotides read TGTGCCAGTAGTGAAACGACAGGGTCAACCTACGAGCAGTACTTC.

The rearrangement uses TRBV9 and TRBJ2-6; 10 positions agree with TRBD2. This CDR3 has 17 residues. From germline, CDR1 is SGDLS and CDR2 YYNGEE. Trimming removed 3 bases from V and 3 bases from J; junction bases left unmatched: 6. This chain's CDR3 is CASSGAGGQGGANVLTF. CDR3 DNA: TGTGCCAGCAGCGGAGCGGGAGGGCAGGGTGGGGCCAACGTCCTGACTTTC.